The 26 T cell receptor beta chains below were found in one sample sequenced in a study of a mutant IDH1 vaccine in newly diagnosed glioma. The antigens these receptors bind are not known. The time point here: week 47, end of study. Every vaccine dose comprised 300 ug of mutant IDH1 20-mer peptide plus topical imiquimod. TCRdb's table, derived via immunoSEQ multiplex PCR, lists solely in-frame clones and lacks some. The sample comprises roughly 86,000 clones, about nine tenths of which are singletons, and 0.7% to 0.95% rests with the top ten. Source: PBMCs, taken from a glioma patient whose treatment included an IDH1 peptide vaccine. The receptors derive from a woman in her fifties or sixties with glioma.

The chain has TRBV6-5 and TRBJ2-1; 8 bases are shared with TRBD1. Germline V gene lookup returns CDR1 MNHEY and CDR2 SVGAGI. CDR3 length: 14 residues. With 6 bases clipped from V and 2 bases from J, the junction kept 3 bases outside the gene matches. The CDR3 reads CASSWTGPYNEQFF. CDR3 nucleotides: TGTGCCAGCAGCTGGACAGGGCCCTACAATGAGCAGTTCTTC.

The chain is built from TRBV6-1 and TRBJ2-4; perhaps D is TRBD1 or TRBD2 (5 bases each). The length of the CDR3 is 15 residues. The V end lost 6 bases, the J end lost 2 bases, and 14 bases lay between the germline ends. Germline-derived CDR1 and CDR2 are MNHNS and SASEGT. The CDR3 DNA follows: TGTGCCAGCAGCGGTCGGGGACGCCCCAAAAACATTCAGTACTTC. It codes for CASSGRGRPKNIQYF.

This chain uses TRBV18 with TRBJ2-7; 9 bases are a match to TRBD1. The CDR3 has 15 amino acids. Germline lookup yields CDR1 KGHSH and CDR2 LQKENI. With 3 bases clipped from V and 0 bases from J, the junction kept 3 bases outside the gene matches. The CDR3 coding sequence is TGTGCCAGCTCACCCGGACAGGGGAGCTCCTACGAGCAGTACTTC. This translates into CASSPGQGSSYEQYF.

This sequence joins TRBV7-9 and TRBJ2-7; 7 positions match TRBD1. This CDR3 is 15 amino acids long. The V and J ends lost 4 bases and 3 bases, in that order; junction bases with no gene match: 9. In germline, CDR1 is SEHNR, CDR2 FQNEAQ (reference sequence). The CDR3 DNA is TGTGCCAGCAGCTCTTTGGGACAGTCTGACTACGAGCAGTACTTC. Its protein is CASSSLGQSDYEQYF.

The V gene is TRBV9, the J gene TRBJ2-7; 11 bases agree with TRBD2. V lost 2 bases, J lost 4 bases, and 5 bases stayed unmatched. This CDR3 spans 15 amino acids. Germline V CDR1 and CDR2: SGDLS, YYNGEE. The CDR3 region has the DNA TGTGCCAGCAGCGTTAGCGGGAGGGCCCCGTACGAGCAGTACTTC. Translating it yields CASSVSGRAPYEQYF.

The chain has TRBV6-5 and TRBJ1-5; 9 nucleotides line up with TRBD1. V lost 5 bases and J lost 2; bases outside the gene matches: 4. Germline CDR1 reads MNHEY; CDR2 reads SVGAGI. This CDR3 has 15 amino acids. CDR3 sequence (DNA): TGTGCCAGCAGTCGAGACAGGGGGGGCAATCAGCCCCAGCATTTT. As protein: CASSRDRGGNQPQHF.

In the case of this clone: This CDR3 is also generated by other DNA sequences in the sample. The chain combines TRBV18 with TRBJ1-5, with a possible D match to TRBD1 (6 bases). The CDR3 is 14 residues long. Deletions cut 3 bases from V and 2 bases from J, with 8 bases between. CDR1 is KGHSH and CDR2 is LQKENI in the germline V gene. The CDR3, as DNA: TGTGCCAGCTCACCGCCAGGGGGCAATCAGCCCCAGCATTTT. This codes for CASSPPGGNQPQHF.

This rearrangement joins TRBV5-8 to TRBJ2-1; D might be TRBD1 (5 bases). The V and J ends lost 0 bases and 4 bases respectively, with 11 bases between them. Looked up from germline, CDR1 is SGHTS and CDR2 is YDEGEE. The CDR3 is 15 amino acids. This CDR3 reads CASSLEGRDYNEQFF. In nucleotides, the CDR3 is TGTGCCAGCAGCTTGGAGGGCAGGGATTACAATGAGCAGTTCTTC. Complete variable domain (other parts from reference TRBV5-8 and TRBJ2-1): EAGVTQSPTHLIKTRGQQATLRCSPISGHTSVYWYQQALGLGLQFLLWYDEGEERNRGNFPPRFSGRQFPNYSSELNVNALELEDSALYLCASSLEGRDYNEQFFGPGTRLTVL.

The genes are TRBV2 and TRBJ2-7, with unresolved D. V lost 2 bases to trimming and J lost 0 bases, with 11 bases between them. CDR1 and CDR2 from the germline V gene are SNHLY and FYNNEI. This CDR3 contains 15 residues. The CDR3: CASSESQTSSYEQYF. DNA of the CDR3: TGTGCCAGCAGTGAATCGCAGACCAGCTCCTACGAGCAGTACTTC. The whole variable domain, remainder taken from reference TRBV2 and TRBJ2-7, is EPEVTQTPSHQVTQMGQEVILRCVPISNHLYFYWYRQILGQKVEFLVSFYNNEISEKSEIFDDQFSVERPDGSNFTLKIRSTKLEDSAMYFCASSESQTSSYEQYFGPGTRLTVT.

The rearrangement links TRBV10-3 to TRBJ1-5; a possible D gene is TRBD1 (5 bases). Germline loops: CDR1 ENHRY, CDR2 SYGVKD. The V end was cut by 10 bases, the J end by 3 bases, with 13 bases between. The CDR3 totals 13 residues. The CDR3 nucleotides are TGTGCCACAACAGGAGACTTCAATCAGCCCCAGCATTTT. Encoded protein: CATTGDFNQPQHF.

This clone was observed once. The chain employs TRBV6-1 and TRBJ1-1; D call uncertain. Trimming removed 10 bases from V and 4 bases from J, with 22 bases in between. CDR3 size: 15 residues. Germline V lookup: CDR1 MNHNS, CDR2 SASEGT. Written as DNA, the CDR3 is TGTGCCACCTCAACCTTAAGTGGGCACGGCACTGAAGCTTTCTTT. Amino acids: CATSTLSGHGTEAFF.

This chain uses TRBV10-3 with TRBJ2-6; D is tentatively TRBD1 or TRBD2 (5 bases each). The length of the CDR3 is 17 residues. The V gene's germline CDR1 is ENHRY and CDR2 SYGVKD. V shed 5 bases and J shed 1 base, with 15 bases lying between them. Written as DNA, the CDR3 is TGTGCCATCAGTCCCCGGGACCGTCGGTCTGGGGCCAACGTCCTGACTTTC. This encodes CAISPRDRRSGANVLTF.

This chain links TRBV11-3 with TRBJ1-1; the D is unclear. In germline, CDR1 is SGHNT, CDR2 YENEEA. V lost 0 bases and J 13 bases, leaving 18 bases between the germline ends. This CDR3 contains 14 residues. CDR3 in amino acids: CASSLDSAREEGFF. The CDR3, as DNA: TGTGCCAGCAGCTTAGATTCCGCTCGCGAGGAGGGTTTCTTT.

V and J are TRBV2 and TRBJ1-4; D possibly corresponds to TRBD1 (5 bases). V lost 4 bases to trimming and J lost 11 bases, with 11 bases between them. Germline V gene lookup returns CDR1 SNHLY and CDR2 FYNNEI. The CDR3 loop spans 12 amino acids. CDR3 nucleotide sequence: TGTGCCAGCAGTGGGTACGGGGCTAAACTGTTTTTT. This gives the protein CASSGYGAKLFF.

V usage is TRBV5-1 and J usage is TRBJ2-3; perhaps TRBD2 as D (7 bases). Germline CDR1 is SGHRS and CDR2 is YFSETQ. The CDR3 totals 16 residues. Trimming took 0 bases from V and 6 from J, leaving 17 bases between them. The CDR3 nucleotides read TGCGCCAGCAGCTTGGGCTTGGCGGGGGCAACGGATACGCAGTATTTT. This sequence encodes CASSLGLAGATDTQYF.

The chain joins TRBV4-1 to TRBJ1-2, with 7 bases fitting TRBD1. CDR1 and CDR2 (germline): MGHRA, YSYEKL. The CDR3 length is 15 residues. V was pared by 2 bases and J by 5 bases, with 8 bases of the junction left unmatched. This CDR3 reads CASSQPRGATYGYTF. The CDR3 DNA sequence: TGCGCCAGCAGCCAACCCAGGGGGGCTACTTATGGCTACACCTTC.

Points on this clone: This sample also contains other DNA sequences that code for the same CDR3. The V call is TRBV27, the J call TRBJ1-3; no firm D call. The germline V and J ends were trimmed by 2 bases and 4 bases, with 6 bases remaining between them. The length of the CDR3 is 13 residues. Looked up from germline, CDR1 is MNHEY and CDR2 is SMNVEV (reference sequence). CDR3 region: CASSLERGNTIYF. The CDR3 DNA sequence: TGTGCCAGCAGTTTAGAACGGGGAAACACCATATATTTT.

The chain employs TRBV7-9 and TRBJ2-3, with D perhaps TRBD1 (6 bases). The CDR3 covers 13 residues. Germline V CDR1 and CDR2: SEHNR, FQNEAQ (reference sequence). The V end was cut by 6 bases, the J end by 6 bases, with 13 bases between. The CDR3 bases are TGTGCCAGCAGGACAGGCGGCGGGGATACGCAGTATTTT. The encoded protein is CASRTGGGDTQYF.

CDR3 residues: CATALSPGRLVTEAFF. The CDR3, as DNA: TGCGCCACCGCTCTAAGCCCGGGCCGCCTAGTCACTGAAGCTTTCTTT. This rearrangement joins TRBV5-1 to TRBJ1-1; D ambiguous. Germline CDR1 SGHRS, CDR2 YFSETQ. Trimming stripped 9 bases from V and 4 bases from J, with 25 bases between. CDR3 length equals 16 residues. The complete variable domain, with remaining parts taken from reference TRBV5-1 and TRBJ1-1, reads KAGVTQTPRYLIKTRGQQVTLSCSPISGHRSVSWYQQTPGQGLQFLFEYFSETQRNKGNFPGRFSGRQFSNSRSEMNVSTLELGDSALYLCATALSPGRLVTEAFFGQGTRLTVV.

The chain employs TRBV28 and TRBJ1-1; D call uncertain. Germline CDR1 reads MDHEN; CDR2 reads SYDVKM. Trimming removed 3 bases from V and 0 bases from J, with 8 bases in between. The CDR3 is 14 residues long. The CDR3: CASSLPPLNTEAFF. The CDR3, as DNA: TGTGCCAGCAGTTTGCCCCCTCTGAACACTGAAGCTTTCTTT.

Here the CDR3 DNA reads TGTGCCAGCAGCGCAGAACGGACAGGGGGTGGCTACACCTTC. It is translated as CASSAERTGGGYTF. The rearrangement links TRBV9 to TRBJ1-2; 10 bases are a match to TRBD1. Germline CDR1 SGDLS, CDR2 YYNGEE. The CDR3 runs 14 residues. Trimming took 3 bases from V and 7 from J; bases not matched to a gene: 6. Full variable domain (outside the CDR3, taken from reference TRBV9 and TRBJ1-2): DSGVTQTPKHLITATGQRVTLRCSPRSGDLSVYWYQQSLDQGLQFLIQYYNGEERAKGNILERFSAQQFPDLHSELNLSSLELGDSALYFCASSAERTGGGYTFGSGTRLTVV.

The gene calls are TRBV7-9 and TRBJ2-1; D might be TRBD2 (5 bases). Per germline, CDR1 SEHNR and CDR2 FQNEAQ (reference sequence). V dropped 1 base and J dropped 6 bases, with 10 bases sitting between them. The CDR3 sequence is 14 residues long. The CDR3 coding sequence is TGTGCCAGCAGCTTAGGAGGGCCCCCCAATGAGCAGTTCTTC. Protein product: CASSLGGPPNEQFF.

V usage is TRBV5-4 and J usage is TRBJ2-7; D uncertain. CDR3 length equals 15 residues. Germline V gives CDR1 SGHNT, CDR2 YYREEE (reference sequence). Trimming pared 0 bases from V and 0 bases from J, leaving 10 bases between. CDR3 sequence (DNA): TGTGCCAGCAGCTTGGAGGACGCTTACTCCTACGAGCAGTACTTC. The encoded protein is CASSLEDAYSYEQYF. The full variable domain, its missing parts supplied by reference TRBV5-4 and TRBJ2-7, is ETGVTQSPTHLIKTRGQQVTLRCSSQSGHNTVSWYQQALGQGPQFIFQYYREEENGRGNFPPRFSGLQFPNYSSELNVNALELDDSALYLCASSLEDAYSYEQYFGPGTRLTVT.

The chain joins TRBV4-1 to TRBJ2-7; TRBD1 agrees at 9 bases. The CDR3 spans 14 residues. CDR1 MGHRA and CDR2 YSYEKL come from the germline V gene. The trim removed 3 bases at V and 3 bases at J, leaving 3 bases unmatched. CDR3 DNA sequence: TGCGCCAGCAGCCACCCGGGACAGGGCTACGAGCAGTACTTC. It translates to CASSHPGQGYEQYF.

This clone appeared a few times. The V gene is TRBV5-1, the J gene TRBJ2-1, with TRBD2 matching over 9 bases. With 5 bases clipped from V and 2 bases from J, the junction kept 5 bases outside the gene matches. The germline gives CDR1 SGHRS, CDR2 YFSETQ. This CDR3 has 15 residues. CDR3 sequence: CASRASGNTYNEQFF. DNA of the CDR3: TGCGCCAGCAGGGCTAGCGGGAACACCTACAATGAGCAGTTCTTC.

V usage is TRBV4-1 and J usage is TRBJ2-5; 9 bases align to TRBD2. Germline loops: CDR1 MGHRA, CDR2 YSYEKL. J lost 7 bases, V lost 0 bases, and 12 bases had no gene match. The CDR3 is made up of 17 amino acids. CDR3 in DNA: TGCGCCAGCAGCCAAGATGCGGCGGGAGGGCGGGAAGGGACCCAGTACTTC. This translates into CASSQDAAGGREGTQYF.